This T cell receptor (beta chain) was identified during a study of T cell responses to AZD1222 COVID-19 vaccine. Study in general: Second-dose schedules of about 4 or about 12 weeks were combined. Study-wide points: The study identified only six AZD1222 recipients as seropositive at baseline. Unmutated regions of variants are reportedly targeted by nearly half of spike-specific TCRs. Females made up more of the donors, who were largely white British, and clonal diversity may have come out too low.

A note on this clone: Its antigen is not known.

Looked up from germline, CDR1 is SGHKS and CDR2 is YYEKEE (reference sequence). There are 16 residues in the CDR3. V was pared by 4 bases and J by 3 bases, with 11 bases of the junction left unmatched. Sequencing was performed with immunoSEQ multiplex PCR; in TCRdb, only in-frame clones are kept and a portion is missing. The sample gives about 150,000 clones, 80% to 95% of which show up once; 1.3% is in the top ten. Material: peripheral blood, obtained on day 0 of AZD1222 vaccination. V gene TRBV5-5 combines with J gene TRBJ1-1; 8 nucleotides line up with TRBD1. This sequence originates from an adult in good health. CDR3 protein: CASSRATGVRDTEAFF. Written as DNA, the CDR3 is TGTGCCAGCAGCCGAGCGACAGGGGTTAGAGACACTGAAGCTTTCTTT.